Listed below are T cell receptor beta chains from one sample, sequenced in a study of T-cell reconstitution after alpha-beta-depleted transplantation in children. TCRdb itself ran the PCR reads through MiXCR, one entry per CDR3 protein. Of about 110,000 distinct CDR3 sequences listed, 5% to 8% were seen once; the top ten hold 20% to 25%. Sequences were derived from PBMCs, mostly from graft donor cells, sampled 360 days after TCRalphabeta/CD19-depleted stem cell transplant. The receptor set was obtained from a male patient aged 2 to 10 who had a stem cell transplant for acute lymphoblastic leukemia, so the T cells may come from the graft donor. CDR3s include the opening cysteine and the closing phenylalanine or tryptophan.

j_call v_call cdr3_aa
TRBJ2-7 TRBV27 CASSYLDKTYEQYF
TRBJ2-3 TRBV7-2 CASSLARLYSTDTQYF
TRBJ1-2 TRBV7-9 CASSIPVNGYTF
TRBJ2-1 TRBV12-3/TRBV12-4 CASSLGTDPAGEQFF
TRBJ2-2 TRBV20-1 CSALGLAGYYTGELFF
TRBJ2-4 TRBV9 CASSGTSGASQGPKNIQYF
TRBJ2-2 TRBV20-1 CCAGLYFSANTGELFF
TRBJ2-1 TRBV2 CASSGGQGGRGPYNEQFF
TRBJ2-7 TRBV24-1 CATSDTGTGESEQYF
TRBJ2-5 TRBV6-1 CASSPREGETQYF
TRBJ2-7 TRBV7-6 CASSDTGSGSYEQYF
TRBJ2-7 TRBV27 CASSPRIAGVYEQYF
TRBJ1-2 TRBV20-1 CSARGTGKGINYGYTF
TRBJ2-3 TRBV6-1 CASSRGSTDTQYF
TRBJ1-1 TRBV7-9 CASSSPRGSAFF
TRBJ2-1 TRBV20-1 CSARDGRFQFF
TRBJ2-7 TRBV7-8 CASSLAPLTRGLGEQYF
TRBJ2-1 TRBV7-9 CASSPADRGAYNEQFF
TRBJ2-5 TRBV25-1 CASSFGGAEETQYF
TRBJ1-1 TRBV4-2 CASSLGGNRAEAFF
TRBJ1-5 TRBV6-6 CASSAGGNQPQLF
TRBJ2-7 TRBV7-8 CASSSKVPRSYEQYF
TRBJ2-7 TRBV27 CASSPRSGRAGEQYF
TRBJ2-1 TRBV29-1 CSVPRLAVLGGQFF
TRBJ2-7 TRBV11-2 CASSLGGWAVRESYEQYF
TRBJ2-5 TRBV4-3 CASRPGTSGRALQETQYF
TRBJ2-2 TRBV2 CASRPGPNTGELFF
TRBJ2-1 TRBV20-1 CSAPARGGPGNEQFF